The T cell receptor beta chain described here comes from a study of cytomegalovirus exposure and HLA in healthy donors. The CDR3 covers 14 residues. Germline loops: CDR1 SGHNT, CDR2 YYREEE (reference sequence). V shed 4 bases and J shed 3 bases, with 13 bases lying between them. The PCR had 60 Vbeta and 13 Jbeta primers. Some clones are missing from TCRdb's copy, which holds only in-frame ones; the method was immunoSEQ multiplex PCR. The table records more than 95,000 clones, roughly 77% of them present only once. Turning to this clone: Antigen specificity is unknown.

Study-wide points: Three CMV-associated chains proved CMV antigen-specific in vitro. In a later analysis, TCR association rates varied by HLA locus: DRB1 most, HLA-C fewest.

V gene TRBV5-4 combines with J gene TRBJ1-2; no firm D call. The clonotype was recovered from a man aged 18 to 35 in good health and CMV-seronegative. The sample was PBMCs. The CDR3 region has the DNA TGTGCCAGCAGCCGCCGTGCGGAGTACTATGGCTACACCTTC. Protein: CASSRRAEYYGYTF.